The T cell receptor (beta chain) described here comes from a study of OX40 agonist ivuxolimab in advanced cancers. Study overall: The dose-escalation cohort had hepatocellular carcinoma, melanoma, renal cell or head and neck cancer. Approximately 40% of patients had received prior checkpoint inhibitor therapy.

The germline V gene has CDR1 GTSNPN and CDR2 SVGIG (reference sequence). This CDR3 has 14 residues. V shed 3 bases, J shed 4 bases, and the junction held 4 bases outside the gene matches. Some clones are missing from TCRdb's copy, which holds only in-frame ones; the method was immunoSEQ multiplex PCR. The table records some 41,000 clones, 90% of them present only once. Material: CD4+ or CD8+ T cells sorted from blood, obtained in a trial of the OX40 agonist ivuxolimab. The V and J genes are TRBV30 and TRBJ2-4, with 9 bases lining up with TRBD1. The clonotype was recovered from an adult with an advanced solid tumor such as melanoma, head and neck, liver or kidney cancer. The CDR3 DNA follows: TGTGCCTGGAGCTCCGGGACAGGGAAAAACATTCAGTACTTC. Protein product: CAWSSGTGKNIQYF.